Included here is one T cell receptor beta chain sequence, with context. Additional DNA sequences in this sample encode the identical CDR3. Using immunoSEQ multiplex PCR, the repertoire was profiled, and TCRdb retains in-frame clones only, with some absent. The table lists roughly 1,000,000 clones, 75% to 85% of them singletons, with roughly 0.61% in the top ten. The data were taken from a study of shared clonotypes between healthy human individuals. This CDR3 contains 13 residues. The trim removed 7 bases at V and 2 bases at J, leaving 4 bases unmatched. Looked up from germline, CDR1 is MDHEN and CDR2 is SYDVKM.

Sequencing was done on a sample of memory CD4+ T cells from PBMCs. Subset reported: CD45RA-negative fraction. The clonotype originates from a young man in good health. Some clones in this sample may be carry-over from other donors' samples. The chain links TRBV28 to TRBJ1-2; the match to TRBD1 covers 7 bases. DNA for the CDR3: TGTGCCAGCATGGACAGGCGGAACTATGGCTACACCTTC. Its protein product is CASMDRRNYGYTF.